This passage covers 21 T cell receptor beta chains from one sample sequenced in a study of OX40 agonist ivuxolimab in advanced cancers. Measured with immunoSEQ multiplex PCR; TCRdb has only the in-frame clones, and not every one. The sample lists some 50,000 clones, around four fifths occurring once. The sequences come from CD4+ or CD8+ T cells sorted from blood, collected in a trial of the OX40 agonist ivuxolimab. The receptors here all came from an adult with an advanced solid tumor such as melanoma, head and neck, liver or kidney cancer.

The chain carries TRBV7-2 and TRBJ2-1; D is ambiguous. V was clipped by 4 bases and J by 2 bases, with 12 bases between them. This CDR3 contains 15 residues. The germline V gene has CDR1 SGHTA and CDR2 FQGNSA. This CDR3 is CASSSLSGPYNEQFF. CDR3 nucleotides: TGTGCCAGCAGCTCCCTTTCCGGGCCCTACAATGAGCAGTTCTTC.

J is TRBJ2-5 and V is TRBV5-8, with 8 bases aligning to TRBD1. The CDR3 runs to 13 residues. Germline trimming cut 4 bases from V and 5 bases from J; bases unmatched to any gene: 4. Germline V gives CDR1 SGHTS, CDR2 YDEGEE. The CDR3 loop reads CASSPDRGETQYF. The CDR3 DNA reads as TGTGCCAGCAGCCCTGACAGGGGTGAGACCCAGTACTTC.

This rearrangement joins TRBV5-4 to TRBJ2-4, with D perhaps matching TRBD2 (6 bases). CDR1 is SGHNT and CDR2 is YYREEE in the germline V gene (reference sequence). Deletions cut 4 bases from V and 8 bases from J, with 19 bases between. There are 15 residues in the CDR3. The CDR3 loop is CASSTLHGTGDIQYF. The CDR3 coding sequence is TGTGCCAGCAGCACACTACACGGGACTGGCGACATTCAGTACTTC.

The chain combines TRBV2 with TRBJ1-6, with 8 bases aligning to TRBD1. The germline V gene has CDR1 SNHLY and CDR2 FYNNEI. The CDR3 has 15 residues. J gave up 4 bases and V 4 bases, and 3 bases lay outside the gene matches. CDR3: CASSGGQGYNSPLHF. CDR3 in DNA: TGTGCCAGCAGTGGTGGACAGGGTTATAATTCACCCCTCCACTTT.

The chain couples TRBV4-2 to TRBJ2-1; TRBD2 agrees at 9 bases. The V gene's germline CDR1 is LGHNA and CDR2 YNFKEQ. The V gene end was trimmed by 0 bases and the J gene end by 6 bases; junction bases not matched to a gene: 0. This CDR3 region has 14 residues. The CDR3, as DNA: TGTGCCAGCAGCCAAGATAGCGGGGGCAATGAGCAGTTCTTC. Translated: CASSQDSGGNEQFF.

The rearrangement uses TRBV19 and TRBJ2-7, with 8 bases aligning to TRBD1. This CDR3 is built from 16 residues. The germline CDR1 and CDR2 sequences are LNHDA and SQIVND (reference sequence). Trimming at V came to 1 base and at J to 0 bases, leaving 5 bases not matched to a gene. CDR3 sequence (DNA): TGTGCCAGTAGTATAGGGACAGGGTCCAGCTCCTACGAGCAGTACTTC. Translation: CASSIGTGSSSYEQYF.

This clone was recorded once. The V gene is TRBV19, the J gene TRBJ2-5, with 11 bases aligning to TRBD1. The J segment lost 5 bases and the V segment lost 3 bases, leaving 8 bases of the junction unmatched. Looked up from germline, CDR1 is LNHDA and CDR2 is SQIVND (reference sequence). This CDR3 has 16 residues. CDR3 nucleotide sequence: TGTGCCAGTAGTATTTCCGGACAGGGGGCGTGGGAGACCCAGTACTTC. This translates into CASSISGQGAWETQYF.

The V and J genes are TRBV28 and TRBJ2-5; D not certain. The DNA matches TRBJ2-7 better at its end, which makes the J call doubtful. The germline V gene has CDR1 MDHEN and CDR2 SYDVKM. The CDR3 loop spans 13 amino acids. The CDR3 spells CASGVVGRSEQYF. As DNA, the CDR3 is TGTGCCAGCGGGGTAGTCGGGCGTTCCGAGCAGTACTTC.

The CDR3 loop reads CASTLSSGVSNQPQHF. DNA of the CDR3: TGTGCCAGTACTTTGTCGTCGGGGGTTAGCAATCAGCCCCAGCATTTT. The chain uses TRBV19 and TRBJ1-5, with D possibly matching TRBD1 (5 bases). CDR3 size: 16 residues. Germline V gene data show CDR1 as LNHDA and CDR2 as SQIVND (reference sequence). Trimming removed 7 bases at V and 0 bases at J, with 16 bases between.

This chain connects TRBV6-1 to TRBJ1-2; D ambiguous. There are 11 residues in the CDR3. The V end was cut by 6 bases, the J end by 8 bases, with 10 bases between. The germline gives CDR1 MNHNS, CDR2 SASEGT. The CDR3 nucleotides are TGTGCCAGCAGCCGCTCGAGAGGCTACACCTTC. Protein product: CASSRSRGYTF.

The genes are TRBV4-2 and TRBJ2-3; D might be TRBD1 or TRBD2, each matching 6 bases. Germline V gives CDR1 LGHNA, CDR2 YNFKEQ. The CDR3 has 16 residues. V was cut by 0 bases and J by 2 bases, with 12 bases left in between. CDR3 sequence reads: CASSQDLGGLTDTQYF. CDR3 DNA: TGTGCCAGCAGCCAAGATCTAGGGGGGCTCACAGATACGCAGTATTTT.

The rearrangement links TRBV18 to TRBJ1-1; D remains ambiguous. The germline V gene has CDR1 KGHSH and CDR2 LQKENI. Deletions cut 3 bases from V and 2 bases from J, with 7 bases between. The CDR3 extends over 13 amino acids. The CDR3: CASSPRGNTEAFF. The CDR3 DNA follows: TGTGCCAGCTCACCGAGAGGTAACACTGAAGCTTTCTTT. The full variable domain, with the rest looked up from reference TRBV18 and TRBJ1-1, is NAGVMQNPRHLVRRRGQEARLRCSPMKGHSHVYWYRQLPEEGLKFMVYLQKENIIDESGMPKERFSAEFPKEGPSILRIQQVVRGDSAAYFCASSPRGNTEAFFGQGTRLTVV.

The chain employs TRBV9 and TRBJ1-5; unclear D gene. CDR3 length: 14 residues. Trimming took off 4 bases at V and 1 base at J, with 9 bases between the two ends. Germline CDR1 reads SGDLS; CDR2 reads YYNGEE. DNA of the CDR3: TGTGCCAGCAGCCCTGAGGGCAGCAATCAGCCCCAGCATTTT. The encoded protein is CASSPEGSNQPQHF.

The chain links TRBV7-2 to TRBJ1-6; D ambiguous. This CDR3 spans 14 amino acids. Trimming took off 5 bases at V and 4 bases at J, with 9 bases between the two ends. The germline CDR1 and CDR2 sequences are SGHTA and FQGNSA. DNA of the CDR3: TGTGCCAGCAGCCGCCGGGAGTATAATTCACCCCTCCACTTT. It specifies CASSRREYNSPLHF.

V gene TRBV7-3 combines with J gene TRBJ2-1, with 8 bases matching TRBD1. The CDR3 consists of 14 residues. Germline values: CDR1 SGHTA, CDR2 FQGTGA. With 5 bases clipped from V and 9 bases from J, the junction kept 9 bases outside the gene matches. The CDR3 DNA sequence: TGTGCCAGCAGCCAGGGACAGGTCAATGGTGAGCAGTTCTTC. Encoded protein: CASSQGQVNGEQFF.

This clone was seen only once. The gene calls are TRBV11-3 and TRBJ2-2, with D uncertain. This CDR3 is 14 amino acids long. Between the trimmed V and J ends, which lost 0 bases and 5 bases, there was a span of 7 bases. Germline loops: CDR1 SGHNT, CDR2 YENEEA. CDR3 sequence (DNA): TGTGCCAGCAGCTTAGAAAGGGAAACCGGGGAGCTGTTTTTT. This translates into CASSLERETGELFF.

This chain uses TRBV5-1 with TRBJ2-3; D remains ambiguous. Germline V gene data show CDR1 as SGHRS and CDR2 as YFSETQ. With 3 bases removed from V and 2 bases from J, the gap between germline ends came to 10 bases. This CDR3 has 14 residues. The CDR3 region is CASSWRSNTDTQYF. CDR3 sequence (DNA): TGCGCCAGCAGCTGGCGGTCTAACACAGATACGCAGTATTTT.

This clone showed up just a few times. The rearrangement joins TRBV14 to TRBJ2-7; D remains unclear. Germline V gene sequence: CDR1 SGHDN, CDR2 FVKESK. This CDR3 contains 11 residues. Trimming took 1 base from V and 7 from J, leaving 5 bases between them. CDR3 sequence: CASSQAREQYF. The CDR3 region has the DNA TGTGCCAGCAGCCAAGCTCGTGAGCAGTACTTC.

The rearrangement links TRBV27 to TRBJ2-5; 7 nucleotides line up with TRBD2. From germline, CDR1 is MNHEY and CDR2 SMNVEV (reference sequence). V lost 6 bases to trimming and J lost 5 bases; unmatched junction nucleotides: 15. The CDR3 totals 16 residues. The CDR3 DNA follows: TGTGCCAGCAGCCCCCCCGGGGAGGGATGGGGGGAGACCCAGTACTTC. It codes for CASSPPGEGWGETQYF.

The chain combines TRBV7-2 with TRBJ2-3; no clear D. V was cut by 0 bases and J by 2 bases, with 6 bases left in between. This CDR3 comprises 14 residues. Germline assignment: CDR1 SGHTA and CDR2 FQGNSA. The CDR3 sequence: CASSLAGPTDTQYF. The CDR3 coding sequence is TGTGCCAGCAGCTTAGCCGGACCCACAGATACGCAGTATTTT.

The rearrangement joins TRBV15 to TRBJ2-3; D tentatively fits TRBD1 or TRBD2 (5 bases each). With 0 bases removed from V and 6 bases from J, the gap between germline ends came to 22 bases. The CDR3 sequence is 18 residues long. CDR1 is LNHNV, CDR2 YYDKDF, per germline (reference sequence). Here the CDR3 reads CATSRDLNSGYGIDTQYF. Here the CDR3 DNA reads TGTGCCACCAGCAGAGATCTTAATTCAGGGTACGGGATCGATACGCAGTATTTT.